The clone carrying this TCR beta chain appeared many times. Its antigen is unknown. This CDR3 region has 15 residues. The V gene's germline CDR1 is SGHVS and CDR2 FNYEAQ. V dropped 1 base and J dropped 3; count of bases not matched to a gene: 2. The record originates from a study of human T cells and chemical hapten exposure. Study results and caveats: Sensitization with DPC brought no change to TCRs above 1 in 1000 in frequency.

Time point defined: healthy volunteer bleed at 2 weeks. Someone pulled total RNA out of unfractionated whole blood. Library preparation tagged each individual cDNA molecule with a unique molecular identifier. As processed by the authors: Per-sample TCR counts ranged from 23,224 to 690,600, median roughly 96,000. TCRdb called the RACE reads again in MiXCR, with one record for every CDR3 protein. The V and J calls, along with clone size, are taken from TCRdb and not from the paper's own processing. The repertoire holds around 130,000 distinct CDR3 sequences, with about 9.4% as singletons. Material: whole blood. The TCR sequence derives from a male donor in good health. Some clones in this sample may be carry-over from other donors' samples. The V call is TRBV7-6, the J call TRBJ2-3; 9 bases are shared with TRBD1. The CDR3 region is CASSLGDRVTDTQYF. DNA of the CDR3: TGTGCCAGCAGCTTAGGGGACAGGGTGACAGATACGCAGTATTTT. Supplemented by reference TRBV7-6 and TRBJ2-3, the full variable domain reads GAGVSQSPRYKVTKRGQDVALRCDPISGHVSLYWYRQALGQGPEFLTYFNYEAQQDKSGLPNDRFSAERPEGSISTLTIQRTEQRDSAMYRCASSLGDRVTDTQYFGPGTRLTVL.